This TCR beta chain was captured by sequencing in a study of blood T cell repertoires in COVID-19. Cohort 3 recovery required two negative PCRs, clearance, or symptom resolution. The CDR3 spans 15 residues. The J segment lost 5 bases and the V segment lost 5 bases, leaving 6 bases of the junction unmatched. Germline CDR1 is SGHRS and CDR2 is YFSETQ. Source study methods: Reference gene primers were amplified, and this amplification served to estimate nucleated cell counts. Only in-frame clones appear in the TCRdb table, and some are missing; sequencing was by immunoSEQ multiplex PCR. V and J calls and clone size come straight from that table; D and trimming were deduced from the DNA. The sample includes around 250,000 clones, approximately 84% of them seen just once.

The chain recombines TRBV5-1 with TRBJ2-7, with TRBD2 identical over 14 bases. Specimen: PBMCs or T cells enriched from blood (not recorded which). The sequence came from a man in his forties or fifties who had recovered from COVID-19. The CDR3 here is CASSRLAGGLNEQYF. The DNA for the CDR3 is TGCGCCAGCAGTCGACTAGCGGGGGGGCTAAACGAGCAGTACTTC.